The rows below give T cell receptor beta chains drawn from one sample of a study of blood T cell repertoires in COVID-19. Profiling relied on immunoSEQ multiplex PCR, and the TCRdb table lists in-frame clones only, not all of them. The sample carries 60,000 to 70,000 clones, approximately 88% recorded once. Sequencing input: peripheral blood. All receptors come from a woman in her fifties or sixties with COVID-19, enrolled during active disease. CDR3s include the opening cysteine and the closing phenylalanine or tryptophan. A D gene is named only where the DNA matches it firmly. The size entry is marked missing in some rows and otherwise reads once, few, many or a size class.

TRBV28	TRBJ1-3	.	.	TGTGCCAGCAGCACAGGGTCTGGAAACACCATATATTTT	CASSTGSGNTIYF
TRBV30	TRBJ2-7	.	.	TGTGCCTTCCTAGGGACTTCTAACGAGCAGTACTTC	CAFLGTSNEQYF
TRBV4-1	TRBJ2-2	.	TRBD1	TGCGCCAGCAGCCACACCGGGACAGGGAACACCGGGGAGCTGTTTTTT	CASSHTGTGNTGELFF
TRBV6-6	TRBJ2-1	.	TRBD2	TGTGCCAGCAGTCCTCGGACTAGCGGCCCCTACAATGAGCAGTTCTTC	CASSPRTSGPYNEQFF
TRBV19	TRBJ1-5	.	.	TGTGCCAGTAGTATCGGGGGTCAGCCCCAGCATTTT	CASSIGGQPQHF
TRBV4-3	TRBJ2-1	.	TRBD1	TGCGCCAGCAGCCCCGGGACAGGGGGCAATGAGCAGTTCTTC	CASSPGTGGNEQFF
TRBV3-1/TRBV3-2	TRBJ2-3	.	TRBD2	TGTGCCAGCAGCCCAGATCCTAGCGGGGGATACACAGATACGCAGTATTTT	CASSPDPSGGYTDTQYF
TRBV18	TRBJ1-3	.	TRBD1	TGTGCCAGCTCACCCGGGACAGTCTCTGGAAACACCATATATTTT	CASSPGTVSGNTIYF
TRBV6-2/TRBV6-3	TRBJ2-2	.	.	TGTGCCAGCAGTTACTCCAGCGGCGGGGAGCTGTTTTTT	CASSYSSGGELFF
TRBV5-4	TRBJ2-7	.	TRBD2	TGTGCCAGCAGCCTCCGGGGGGGCGGTGACTCCTACGAGCAGTACTTC	CASSLRGGGDSYEQYF
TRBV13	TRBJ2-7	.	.	TGTGCCAGCAGCTCCTGGACAGTACCCTACGAGCAGTACTTC	CASSSWTVPYEQYF
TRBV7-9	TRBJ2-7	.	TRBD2	TGTGCCAGCAGCATTAGGGGAGCGGGAGTGACTTCCGAGCAGTACTTC	CASSIRGAGVTSEQYF
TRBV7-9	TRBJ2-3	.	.	TGTGCCAGCAGCTTAGTCGGGTCGGAAGATACGCAGTATTTT	CASSLVGSEDTQYF
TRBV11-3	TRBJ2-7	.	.	TGTGCCAGCAGCCCTACCAGGGTTTCCGAGCAGTACTTC	CASSPTRVSEQYF
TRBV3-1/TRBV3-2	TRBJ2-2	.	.	TGTGCCAGCAGCTCTCCAGTTCCAGGGACCGGGGAGCTGTTTTTT	CASSSPVPGTGELFF
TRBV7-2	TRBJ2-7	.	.	TGTGCCAGCAGCTTAGAAAGCACGGGCGGGCCCTACGAGCAGTACTTC	CASSLESTGGPYEQYF
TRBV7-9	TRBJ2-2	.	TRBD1	TGTGCCAGCAGCCTAGGGACAGGGGAAAGCACCGGGGAGCTGTTTTTT	CASSLGTGESTGELFF
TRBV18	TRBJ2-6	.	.	TGTGCCAGCTCATCTGCCCAGGGTTACGGGGCCAACGTCCTGACTTTC	CASSSAQGYGANVLTF
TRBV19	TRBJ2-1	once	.	TGTGCCAGTAGTCGCCCGGGGTACTCCTACAATGAGCAGTTCTTC	CASSRPGYSYNEQFF
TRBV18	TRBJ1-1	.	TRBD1	TGTGCCAGCTCTATCGGGACAGGGGATACTGAAGCTTTCTTT	CASSIGTGDTEAFF
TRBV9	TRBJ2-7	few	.	TGTGCCAGCAGCGTAGAGGCAGGGACCTACGAGCAGTACTTC	CASSVEAGTYEQYF
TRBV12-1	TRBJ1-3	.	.	TGTGCCAGCAGCTCGGGTTCTGCTCTGTCTGGAAACACCATATATTTT	CASSSGSALSGNTIYF
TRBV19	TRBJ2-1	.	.	TGTGCCAGTAGTATAAGACTCAGCTCCTACAATGAGCAGTTCTTC	CASSIRLSSYNEQFF
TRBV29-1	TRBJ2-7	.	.	TGCAGCGTTGGGGGCAGGGTCCTAAGCGAGCAGTACTTC	CSVGGRVLSEQYF
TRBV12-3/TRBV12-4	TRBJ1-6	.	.	TGTGCCAGCAGTTTTGTAGATTCACCCCTCCACTTT	CASSFVDSPLHF
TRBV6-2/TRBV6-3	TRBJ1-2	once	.	TGTGCCAGCAGTTACCCTCTTGGGGGCGCCGACTATGGCTACACCTTC	CASSYPLGGADYGYTF